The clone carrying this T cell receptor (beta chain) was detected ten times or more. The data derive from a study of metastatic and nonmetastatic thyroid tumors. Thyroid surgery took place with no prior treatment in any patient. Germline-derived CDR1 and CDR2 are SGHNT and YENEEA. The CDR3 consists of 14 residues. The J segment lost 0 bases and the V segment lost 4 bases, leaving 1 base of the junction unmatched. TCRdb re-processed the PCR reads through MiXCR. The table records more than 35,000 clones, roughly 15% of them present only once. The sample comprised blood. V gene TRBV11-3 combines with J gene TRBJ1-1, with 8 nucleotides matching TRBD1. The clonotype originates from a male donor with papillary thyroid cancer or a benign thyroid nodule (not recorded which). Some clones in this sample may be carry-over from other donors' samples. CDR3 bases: TGTGCCAGCAGCTCAGGGGGCATGAACACTGAAGCTTTCTTT. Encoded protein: CASSSGGMNTEAFF.